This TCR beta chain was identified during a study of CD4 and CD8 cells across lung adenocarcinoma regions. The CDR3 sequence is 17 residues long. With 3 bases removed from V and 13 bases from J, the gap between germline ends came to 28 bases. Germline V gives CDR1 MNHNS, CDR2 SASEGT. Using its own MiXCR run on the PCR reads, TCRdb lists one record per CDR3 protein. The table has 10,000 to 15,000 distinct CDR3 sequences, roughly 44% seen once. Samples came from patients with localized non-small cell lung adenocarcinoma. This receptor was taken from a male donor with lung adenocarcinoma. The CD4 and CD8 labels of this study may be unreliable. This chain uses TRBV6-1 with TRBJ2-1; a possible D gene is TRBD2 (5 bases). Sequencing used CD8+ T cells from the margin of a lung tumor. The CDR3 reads CASSEALGRRDQESQFF. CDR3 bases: TGTGCCAGCAGTGAGGCGCTTGGGAGACGAGACCAAGAGTCCCAGTTCTTC.